Presented here are 19 T cell receptor gamma chains from one specimen sequenced in a study of gamma-delta chains in newborns, infants, children. TCRdb fed the reads to CATT. The sample gives 2,000 to 2,500 gamma-chain clones, roughly 27% of which show up once; less than 50% is in the top ten. Specimen: blood. All receptors come from a child who was a newborn, infant or young child, either healthy, febrile or measles-vaccinated (not recorded which).

About this clone: Within the sample, other DNA sequences also encode this same CDR3. The chain recombines TRGV2 with TRGJ1 or TRGJ2. From germline, CDR1 is EGSNGY and CDR2 YDSYNSKV. There are 11 residues in the CDR3. Unmatched junction bases numbered 5, after V lost 0 bases and J lost 12 bases. Here the CDR3 DNA reads TGTGCCACCTGGGACGGGCCTGGGAAACTCTTT. As protein: CATWDGPGKLF.

The CDR3, as DNA: TGTGCCTTGTGGGAGGTGAGGGGTTGGTTCAAGATATTT. It translates to CALWEVRGWFKIF. The V and J genes are TRGV9 and TRGJP1. Per the germline V gene, CDR1 is GITISATS and CDR2 is ISYDGTV (reference sequence). The trim removed 0 bases at V and 8 bases at J, leaving 3 bases unmatched. The CDR3 runs 13 residues.

By share of the sample, this clone is medium-sized. This may arise from a read error, as a much more abundant clone is one base away. The same CDR3 can be traced to other DNA sequences in this sample. CDR3 in DNA: TGTGCCTTGTGGGACGAAGAGTTGGGCAAAAAAATCAAGGTATTT. This encodes CALWDEELGKKIKVF. V gene TRGV9 combines with J gene TRGJP. The CDR3 runs 15 residues. The germline CDR1 and CDR2 sequences are GITISATS and ISYDGTV (reference sequence). V shed 4 bases, J shed 5 bases, and the junction held 2 bases outside the gene matches.

The sample holds a few counts of this clone. This likely stems from a read error, as it lies one base from a far larger clone. Distinct nucleotide sequences in the sample also encode this CDR3. The V gene is TRGV9, the J gene TRGJP. The CDR3 covers 15 residues. The trim removed 5 bases at V and 3 bases at J, leaving 1 base unmatched. Per germline, CDR1 GITISATS and CDR2 ISYDGTV (reference sequence). CDR3 amino acids: CALWAQELGKKIKVF. In nucleotides, the CDR3 is TGTGCCTTGTGGGCGCAAGAGTTGGGCAAAAAAATCAAGGTATTT.

Only a few counts were recorded for this clone. The V and J genes are TRGV4 and TRGJ1 or TRGJ2. The germline V gene encodes CDR1 EGSTGY and CDR2 YDSYTSSV. The CDR3 runs to 11 residues. V lost 4 bases to trimming and J lost 5 bases; unmatched junction nucleotides: 2. Here the CDR3 DNA reads TGTGCCACCTGGGAAAATTATAAGAAACTCTTT. Translated, it gives CATWENYKKLF.

This clone came up a few times. Other nucleotide sequences from this sample produce the same CDR3. V gene TRGV9 combines with J gene TRGJP. J lost 6 bases, V lost 0 bases, and 5 bases had no gene match. Germline V CDR1 and CDR2: GITISATS, ISYDGTV (reference sequence). The CDR3 runs 17 residues. The CDR3 loop reads CALWEVKGELGKKIKVF. The CDR3 DNA follows: TGTGCCTTGTGGGAGGTGAAAGGAGAGTTGGGCAAAAAAATCAAGGTATTT.

This sequence joins TRGV9 and TRGJP. The CDR3 runs to 17 residues. Germline V gene lookup returns CDR1 GITISATS and CDR2 ISYDGTV (reference sequence). The V and J ends lost 3 bases and 9 bases, in that order; junction bases with no gene match: 11. CDR3 nucleotides: TGTGCCTTGTGGGAGCGTCGGGAAGGGTTGGGCAAAAAAATCAAGGTATTT. Translating gives CALWERREGLGKKIKVF.

This clone was detected only a few times. V is TRGV9 and J is TRGJP. This CDR3 is built from 18 residues. V dropped 2 bases and J dropped 4; count of bases not matched to a gene: 8. Germline V gene lookup returns CDR1 GITISATS and CDR2 ISYDGTV (reference sequence). The CDR3 is CALWEASYQELGKKIKVF. Written as DNA, the CDR3 is TGTGCCTTGTGGGAGGCATCCTACCAAGAGTTGGGCAAAAAAATCAAGGTATTT.

The rearrangement links TRGV9 to TRGJP. Germline CDR1 reads GITISATS; CDR2 reads ISYDGTV (reference sequence). The CDR3 loop spans 16 amino acids. With V trimmed by 3 bases and J by 9 bases, 8 bases remained unmatched. Written as DNA, the CDR3 is TGTGCCTTGTGGGAGACCCTAAGGTTGGGCAAAAAAATCAAGGTATTT. Translation: CALWETLRLGKKIKVF.

About this clone: TCRdb's protein, taken from a much larger clone, differs from this DNA's translation at residue 6, likely owing to a read error; the protein displayed comes from the DNA. This chain connects TRGV9 to TRGJP. The V segment lost 3 bases and the J segment 5 bases; nucleotides outside the gene matches: 4. Germline V gives CDR1 GITISATS, CDR2 ISYDGTV (reference sequence). The CDR3 runs to 16 residues. The CDR3 region has the DNA TGTGCCTTGTGGGAGCTAGAAGAGTTGGGCAAAAAAATCAAGGTATTT. This gives the protein CALWELEELGKKIKVF.

This clone has only a few counts. The chain carries TRGV4 and TRGJ1 or TRGJ2. The CDR3 runs to 11 residues. The V segment lost 0 bases and the J segment 9 bases; nucleotides outside the gene matches: 2. Germline V CDR1 and CDR2: EGSTGY, YDSYTSSV. CDR3 bases: TGTGCCACCTGGGATGGGCTTAAGAAACTCTTT. This sequence encodes CATWDGLKKLF.

A few counts support this clone. This sequence joins TRGV9 and TRGJP. The CDR3 is 15 amino acids. Per the germline V gene, CDR1 is GITISATS and CDR2 is ISYDGTV (reference sequence). The J segment lost 7 bases and the V segment lost 4 bases, leaving 4 bases of the junction unmatched. In DNA form, the CDR3 reads TGTGCCTTGTGGGACCGGGAGTTGGGCAAAAAAATCAAGGTATTT. It encodes CALWDRELGKKIKVF.

On this clone: This same CDR3 is encoded by further DNA sequences in the sample. This sequence joins TRGV9 and TRGJP. Germline CDR1 and CDR2: GITISATS and ISYDGTV (reference sequence). This CDR3 region has 17 residues. V was pared by 0 bases and J by 7 bases, with 6 bases of the junction left unmatched. DNA of the CDR3: TGTGCCTTGTGGGAGGTGGAGGGGGAGTTGGGCAAAAAAATCAAGGTATTT. Its protein is CALWEVEGELGKKIKVF.

By its share, this clone is medium-sized. This may arise from a read error, as a much more abundant clone is one base away. This CDR3 is also generated by other DNA sequences in the sample. This sequence joins TRGV9 and TRGJP. The CDR3 totals 15 residues. Germline-derived CDR1 and CDR2 are GITISATS and ISYDGTV (reference sequence). The V gene end was trimmed by 2 bases and the J gene end by 6 bases; junction bases not matched to a gene: 1. CDR3 protein: CALWEAELGKKIKVF. CDR3 coding DNA: TGTGCCTTGTGGGAGGCAGAGTTGGGCAAAAAAATCAAGGTATTT.

A word on this clone: The same CDR3 is also encoded by other DNA sequences in this sample. J is TRGJP and V is TRGV9. The CDR3 is 18 amino acids. Trimming removed 4 bases from V and 3 bases from J; junction bases left unmatched: 9. Germline values: CDR1 GITISATS, CDR2 ISYDGTV (reference sequence). The CDR3 nucleotides are TGTGCCTTGTGGGAAAAAGACCTGCAAGAGTTGGGCAAAAAAATCAAGGTATTT. Its translation: CALWEKDLQELGKKIKVF.

This clone was observed a few times. This sample also contains other DNA sequences that code for the same CDR3. The CDR3 bases are TGTGCCTTGTGGGAGGTGCATCTGGAGTTGGGCAAAAAAATCAAGGTATTT. Its translation: CALWEVHLELGKKIKVF. The chain combines TRGV9 with TRGJP. This CDR3 contains 17 residues. V gave up 0 bases and J gave up 7 bases; unmatched junction bases: 6. Germline loops: CDR1 GITISATS, CDR2 ISYDGTV (reference sequence).

This clone was detected once. One end of the junction fails to match germline, which may point to a read error. The V gene is TRGV9, the J gene TRGJP. The germline V gene has CDR1 GITISATS and CDR2 ISYDGTV (reference sequence). The CDR3 has 14 residues. As DNA, the CDR3 is TGTGCCTTGTGGGAGGTGGTGGGCAAAGAAATCAAGGTATTT. Its translation: CALWEVVGKEIKVF.

V usage is TRGV4 and J usage is TRGJ1 or TRGJ2. V lost 3 bases and J lost 2; bases outside the gene matches: 7. This CDR3 comprises 14 residues. Germline CDR1 is EGSTGY and CDR2 is YDSYTSSV. The CDR3 region has the DNA TGTGCCACCTGGGATTACCGAGATTATTATAAGAAACTCTTT. Protein: CATWDYRDYYKKLF.

Worth noting for this clone: The same CDR3 is also encoded by other DNA sequences in this sample. The rearrangement uses TRGV2 and TRGJP1. This CDR3 has 13 amino acids. The junction had 1 base not matched to a gene; V was cut back by 0 bases and J by 6 bases. CDR1 EGSNGY and CDR2 YDSYNSKV come from the germline V gene. CDR3 DNA sequence: TGTGCCACCTGGGACGGGCCTGGTTGGTTCAAGATATTT. This encodes CATWDGPGWFKIF.